These 16 T cell receptor beta chains originate from one sample sequenced in a study of blood T cell repertoires in COVID-19. Method: immunoSEQ multiplex PCR; TCRdb's copy keeps in-frame clones and lacks some. The sample has around 44,000 clones; around 92% are singletons. Sequenced input: peripheral blood. These receptors originate from a human donor in a cohort sampled during active COVID-19.

This clone came up once. This chain links TRBV30 with TRBJ1-2; D gene uncertain. Germline V lookup: CDR1 GTSNPN, CDR2 SVGIG (reference sequence). The CDR3 has 13 residues. Trimming cost V 0 bases and J 2 bases, with 7 bases left between them. The CDR3 nucleotides are TGTGCCTGGAGTGTACTCTTCAACTATGGCTACACCTTC. It encodes CAWSVLFNYGYTF.

The rearrangement joins TRBV7-2 to TRBJ2-3; maybe TRBD1 (6 bases). Germline lookup yields CDR1 SGHTA and CDR2 FQGNSA. The CDR3 has 18 amino acids. V lost 1 base, J lost 4 bases, and 21 bases lay in between. The DNA for the CDR3 is TGTGCCAGCAGCTTAGTTGGACAGAAAACCCTCGGGCCAGATACGCAGTATTTT. Protein: CASSLVGQKTLGPDTQYF.

Here the CDR3 DNA reads TGTGCCAGCAGCCAGGGCACGAACACCGGGGAGCTGTTTTTT. Residues: CASSQGTNTGELFF. V gene TRBV3-1 (or the pseudogene TRBV3-2) combines with J gene TRBJ2-2; no firm D call. Germline CDR1 LGHDT, CDR2 YNNKEL (reference sequence). The CDR3 consists of 14 residues. Between the trimmed V and J ends, which lost 3 bases and 0 bases, there was a span of 5 bases.

The chain uses TRBV6-2 or TRBV6-3 and TRBJ2-7; 8 bases are shared with TRBD1. The CDR3 loop spans 16 amino acids. Germline-derived CDR1 and CDR2 are MNHEY and SVGEGT. With V trimmed by 4 bases and J by 6 bases, 14 bases remained unmatched. This CDR3 is CASSLGGTGVEVEQYF. The CDR3 region has the DNA TGTGCCAGCAGTTTGGGTGGGACAGGCGTCGAGGTCGAGCAGTACTTC.

The chain combines TRBV10-3 with TRBJ2-7, with 10 bases that match TRBD1. CDR3 length: 15 residues. V dropped 6 bases and J dropped 7; count of bases not matched to a gene: 12. CDR1 and CDR2 from the germline V gene are ENHRY and SYGVKD. This CDR3 reads CAISLDRGLGREQYF. The CDR3 DNA sequence: TGTGCCATCAGCCTCGACAGGGGGCTGGGGAGGGAGCAGTACTTC.

This clone appeared once. The V call is TRBV27, the J call TRBJ2-3, with 7 bases lining up with TRBD2. CDR3 length equals 16 residues. Trimming at V came to 6 bases and at J to 4 bases, leaving 13 bases not matched to a gene. CDR1 MNHEY and CDR2 SMNVEV come from the germline V gene (reference sequence). CDR3 bases: TGTGCCAGCAGCACACTGGGAGGGCCGGTGGCAGATACGCAGTATTTT. Its protein is CASSTLGGPVADTQYF.

This chain joins TRBV7-3 and TRBJ2-3, with D perhaps TRBD1 (5 bases). Germline CDR1 is SGHTA and CDR2 is FQGTGA. The CDR3 extends over 14 amino acids. V lost 5 bases to trimming and J lost 0 bases, with 9 bases between them. For the CDR3, the DNA is TGTGCCAGCAGCCTCCGACAGAGCACAGATACGCAGTATTTT. Translation gives CASSLRQSTDTQYF.

This chain uses TRBV10-1 with TRBJ1-1; D remains ambiguous. Looked up from germline, CDR1 is WNHNN and CDR2 is SYGVQD (reference sequence). V dropped 0 bases and J dropped 3 bases, with 20 bases sitting between them. The CDR3 is 18 amino acids. The chain's CDR3 is CASSESLGWKNRDTEAFF. Here the CDR3 DNA reads TGCGCCAGCAGTGAGTCGCTCGGGTGGAAGAATCGGGACACTGAAGCTTTCTTT.

This clone was recorded once. The chain combines TRBV30 with TRBJ2-2; 7 bases align to TRBD2. The germline V gene has CDR1 GTSNPN and CDR2 SVGIG (reference sequence). The J segment lost 4 bases and the V segment lost 5 bases, leaving 10 bases of the junction unmatched. This CDR3 contains 15 residues. The CDR3 sequence: CAWWGRGRSTGELFF. The CDR3 DNA reads as TGTGCCTGGTGGGGGAGGGGTCGGAGCACCGGGGAGCTGTTTTTT.

The CDR3 region has the DNA TGTGCCAGTAGTGTCGACAGGGGGCTGACTGGCTACACCTTC. Its protein product is CASSVDRGLTGYTF. The gene calls are TRBV19 and TRBJ1-2, with 10 bases fitting TRBD1. CDR1 is LNHDA, CDR2 SQIVND, per germline (reference sequence). CDR3 length: 14 amino acids. The junction had 7 bases not matched to a gene; V was cut back by 5 bases and J by 7 bases.

V and J are TRBV5-4 and TRBJ1-2; 8 nucleotides line up with TRBD1. This CDR3 spans 16 amino acids. Germline lookup yields CDR1 SGHNT and CDR2 YYREEE (reference sequence). Trimming took 0 bases from V and 0 from J; bases not matched to a gene: 4. This chain's CDR3 is CASSLAGGLANYGYTF. CDR3 nucleotide sequence: TGTGCCAGCAGCTTGGCAGGGGGCCTAGCTAACTATGGCTACACCTTC.

This clone was seen only a few times. The rearrangement links TRBV11-2 to TRBJ2-3; TRBD1 matches 9 bases. V trimming: 5 bases; J trimming: 2 bases; junction bases outside the gene matches: 5. CDR1 and CDR2 (germline): SGHAT, FQNNGV. The CDR3 extends over 15 amino acids. CDR3 sequence reads: CASSPQGANTDTQYF. The DNA for the CDR3 is TGTGCCAGCAGCCCACAGGGGGCTAACACAGATACGCAGTATTTT.

The chain uses TRBV6-2 or TRBV6-3 and TRBJ2-7, with no clear D. From germline, CDR1 is MNHEY and CDR2 SVGEGT. The CDR3 consists of 16 residues. Trimming removed 0 bases at V and 0 bases at J, with 12 bases between. CDR3 loop: CASSYSRRRISYEQYF. CDR3 DNA sequence: TGTGCCAGCAGTTACTCGAGACGGCGGATCTCCTACGAGCAGTACTTC.

The chain uses TRBV29-1 and TRBJ2-2, with a possible D match to TRBD2 (6 bases). There are 13 residues in the CDR3. The germline gives CDR1 SQVTM, CDR2 ANQGSEA. The germline V and J ends were trimmed by 6 bases and 1 base, with 9 bases remaining between them. The CDR3: CSVGDWNTGELFF. The CDR3 nucleotides read TGCAGCGTGGGGGACTGGAACACCGGGGAGCTGTTTTTT.

This clone was found once. The chain has TRBV19 and TRBJ1-1; 9 bases align to TRBD1. The CDR3 totals 15 residues. CDR1 and CDR2 from the germline V gene are LNHDA and SQIVND (reference sequence). The V and J ends lost 7 bases and 1 base, in that order; junction bases with no gene match: 7. The CDR3 spells CASTPWDRENTEAFF. CDR3 bases: TGTGCCAGTACCCCCTGGGACAGGGAGAACACTGAAGCTTTCTTT.

This clone was detected only once. The CDR3 DNA reads TGCGCCAGCAGCCAAAACACAGGGGAGGCGGCTTTCTTT. It specifies CASSQNTGEAAFF. This chain joins TRBV4-3 and TRBJ1-1, with 7 bases lining up with TRBD1. Germline V gene data show CDR1 as LGHNA and CDR2 as YSLEER. V was pared by 2 bases and J by 11 bases, with 8 bases of the junction left unmatched. This CDR3 is 13 amino acids long.